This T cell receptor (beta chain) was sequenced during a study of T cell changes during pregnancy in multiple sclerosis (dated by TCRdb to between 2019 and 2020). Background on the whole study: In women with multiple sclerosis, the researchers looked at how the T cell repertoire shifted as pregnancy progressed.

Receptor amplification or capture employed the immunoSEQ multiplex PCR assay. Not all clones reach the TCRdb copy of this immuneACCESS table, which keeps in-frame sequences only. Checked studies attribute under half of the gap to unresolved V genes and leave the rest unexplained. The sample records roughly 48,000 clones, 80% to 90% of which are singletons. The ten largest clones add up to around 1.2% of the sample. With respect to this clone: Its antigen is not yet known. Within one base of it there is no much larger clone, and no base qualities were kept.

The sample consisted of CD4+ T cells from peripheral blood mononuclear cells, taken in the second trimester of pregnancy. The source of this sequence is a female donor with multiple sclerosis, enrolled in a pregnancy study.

The DNA sequence is as follows: TGCGCCAGCAACCCAGGGGACGGCGTCCTGACTTTC. The encoded protein is CASNPGDGVLTF. This receptor chain uses TRBV10-2 and TRBJ2-6, and perhaps TRBD1 as D gene, on 6 matching bases. As encoded in the germline V gene, CDR1 is WSHSY while CDR2 is SAAADI. The CDR3 runs 12 residues from the cysteine to the phenylalanine. Of all the DNA, just the CDR3 is kept, 36 bases in frame from base 1. The trim is 7 bases for V and 12 bases for J, with a gap of 13 bases between the germline ends.